This TCR beta chain comes out of a study of T cells in Graves' hyperthyroidism and ophthalmopathy. Lactation, pregnancy, other autoimmune disease or uncontrolled infection led to exclusion of patients. This clonotype was recorded many times. From RNA transcripts, TCR beta CDR3 regions were amplified. Carried out on the TCR CDR3, a first-round RT-PCR used the HTBI primer set. TCRdb called the multiplex PCR reads again in MiXCR, with one record for every CDR3 protein. The sample has some 300,000 distinct CDR3 sequences, over 15% seen once; the top ten hold 33%. This receptor was identified in a young man with Graves' hyperthyroidism. Sequencing input: blood.

The CDR3 nucleotides are TGTGCCAGCAGCAGAGGGAGGGATAACAATGAGCAGTTCTTC. This sequence encodes CASSRGRDNNEQFF. The chain recombines TRBV7-6 with TRBJ2-1, with 7 bases fitting TRBD2. Germline V gene lookup returns CDR1 SGHVS and CDR2 FNYEAQ. V lost 5 bases to trimming and J lost 5 bases; unmatched junction nucleotides: 6. CDR3 size: 14 residues.